Presented here are 4 T cell receptor beta chains from one specimen sequenced in a study of OX40 agonist ivuxolimab in advanced cancers. Library creation used the immunoSEQ multiplex PCR assay. In TCRdb, the immuneACCESS table is reduced to in-frame sequences with V and J assigned. These tables do not hold every clone; where another copy was compared, an unresolved V gene accounts for under half, and the others remain unexplained. The sample table lists some 98,000 clones, roughly 80% of them with a count of one. Approximately 1.5% of the sample is taken by the ten largest. Sample: CD4+ or CD8+ T cells sorted from blood, taken in a trial of the OX40 agonist ivuxolimab. Source of these receptors: an adult with an advanced solid tumor such as melanoma, head and neck, liver or kidney cancer.

The J gene is TRBJ2-1, the V gene TRBV7-2; 13 bases are shared with TRBD2. Trimming at V came to 6 bases and at J to 6 bases, leaving 5 bases not matched to a gene. This CDR3 has 15 residues. Germline CDR1 and CDR2: SGHTA and FQGNSA. The CDR3 DNA reads TGTGCCAGCAGTCACCGGACTAGCGGGGGCAATGAGCAGTTCTTC. It encodes CASSHRTSGGNEQFF.

The chain couples TRBV28 to TRBJ2-7, with D possibly matching TRBD2 (6 bases). CDR3 size: 20 residues. Trimming removed 5 bases from V and 3 bases from J, with 32 bases in between. Germline-derived CDR1 and CDR2 are MDHEN and SYDVKM. The CDR3 DNA follows: TGTGCCAGCAGTACCGTCGCAGGGAGCTTTAACGACGGGAGTCTCTACGAGCAGTACTTC. Translation: CASSTVAGSFNDGSLYEQYF. Drawing the rest from reference TRBV28 and TRBJ2-7, the complete variable domain is DVKVTQSSRYLVKRTGEKVFLECVQDMDHENMFWYRQDPGLGLRLIYFSYDVKMKEKGDIPEGYSVSREKKERFSLILESASTNQTSMYLCASSTVAGSFNDGSLYEQYFGPGTRLTVT.

The chain uses TRBV11-2 and TRBJ2-6, with D uncertain. This CDR3 spans 13 amino acids. Trimming pared 1 base from V and 11 bases from J, leaving 9 bases between. CDR1 and CDR2 from the germline V gene are SGHAT and FQNNGV. CDR3 in amino acids: CASSLVGVYVLTF. The CDR3 coding sequence is TGTGCCAGCAGCTTAGTGGGTGTTTACGTCCTGACTTTC. The whole variable domain, filled in from reference TRBV11-2 and TRBJ2-6, reads EAGVAQSPRYKIIEKRQSVAFWCNPISGHATLYWYQQILGQGPKLLIQFQNNGVVDDSQLPKDRFSAERLKGVDSTLKIQPAKLEDSAVYLCASSLVGVYVLTFGAGSRLTVL.

The chain links TRBV18 to TRBJ2-5, with 9 bases lining up with TRBD1. J was trimmed by 6 bases and V by 4 bases; bases with no gene match: 6. The length of the CDR3 is 14 residues. Germline-derived CDR1 and CDR2 are KGHSH and LQKENI. CDR3 DNA sequence: TGTGCCAGCTCACAGGGGACAGGGATGAAGACCCAGTACTTC. Amino acids: CASSQGTGMKTQYF.